Each of the 4 T cell receptor beta chains below was sequenced from the same sample in a study of cytomegalovirus exposure and HLA in healthy donors. PCR used 60 Vbeta primers and 13 Jbeta primers. Libraries were prepared by immunoSEQ multiplex PCR; TCRdb keeps only in-frame clonotypes and omits some of them. The table records 85,000 to 120,000 clones, over 70% of them present only once. The sequencing input was PBMCs. The receptors originated from a male donor in good health and CMV-seropositive.

This chain joins TRBV1 and TRBJ2-7; TRBD1, the D gene given by the table, was not confirmed from the DNA. TRBV1 is assigned pseudogene status. This CDR3 contains 15 residues. Here the CDR3 reads CTSSQDRIRGYEQYF. CDR3 in DNA: TGCACCAGCAGCCAAGATCGGATCAGGGGCTACGAGCAGTACTTC.

V gene TRBV5-1 combines with J gene TRBJ2-3; 13 bases match TRBD2. The trim removed 7 bases at V and 6 bases at J, leaving 11 bases unmatched. In germline, CDR1 is SGHRS, CDR2 YFSETQ. This CDR3 has 16 residues. The CDR3, as DNA: TGCGCCAGCGCGCGGACTAGCGGGAGTGCAGCGGATACGCAGTATTTT. Its translation is CASARTSGSAADTQYF.

The rearrangement joins TRBV9 to TRBJ2-2, with 9 bases lining up with TRBD2. With 0 bases clipped from V and 0 bases from J, the junction kept 6 bases outside the gene matches. CDR1 and CDR2 (germline): SGDLS, YYNGEE. CDR3 size: 18 residues. The CDR3 spells CASSVGGGGGSNTGELFF. The CDR3 nucleotides read TGTGCCAGCAGCGTAGGGGGCGGGGGGGGATCGAACACCGGGGAGCTGTTTTTT.

The chain combines TRBV6-1 with TRBJ2-7; no clear D gene. The CDR3 covers 13 residues. In germline, CDR1 is MNHNS, CDR2 SASEGT. V lost 5 bases to trimming and J lost 1 base, with 9 bases between them. The CDR3 DNA reads TGTGCCAGCAGTCGAACTAAATCCTACGAGCAGTACTTC. Its protein is CASSRTKSYEQYF.